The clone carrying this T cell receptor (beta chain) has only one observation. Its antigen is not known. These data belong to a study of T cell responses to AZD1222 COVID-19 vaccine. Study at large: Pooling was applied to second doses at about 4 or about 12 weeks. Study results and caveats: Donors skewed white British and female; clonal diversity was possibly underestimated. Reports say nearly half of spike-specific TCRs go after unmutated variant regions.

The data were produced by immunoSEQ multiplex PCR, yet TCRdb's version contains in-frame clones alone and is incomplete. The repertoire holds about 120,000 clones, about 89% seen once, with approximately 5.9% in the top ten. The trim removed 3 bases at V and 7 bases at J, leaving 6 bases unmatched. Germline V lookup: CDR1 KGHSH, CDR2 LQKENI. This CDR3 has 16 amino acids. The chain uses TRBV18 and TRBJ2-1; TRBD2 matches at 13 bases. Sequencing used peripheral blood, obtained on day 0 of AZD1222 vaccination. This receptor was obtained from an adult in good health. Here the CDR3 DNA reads TGTGCCAGCTCACCCCCGGGACTAGCGGGATCTAATGAGCAGTTCTTC. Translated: CASSPPGLAGSNEQFF.